This T cell receptor (beta chain) was observed in a study of T cell changes during pregnancy in multiple sclerosis. The length of the CDR3 is 13 residues. The V gene end was trimmed by 6 bases and the J gene end by 5 bases; junction bases not matched to a gene: 7. Germline V CDR1 and CDR2: SEHNR, FQNEAQ (reference sequence). Profiling relied on immunoSEQ multiplex PCR, and the TCRdb table lists in-frame clones only, not all of them. Here the sample spans over 30,000 clones, 92% being singletons. Sequencing was performed on CD4+ T cells from peripheral blood mononuclear cells, taken in the third trimester of pregnancy. The chain couples TRBV7-9 to TRBJ2-7; 7 bases line up with TRBD1. This clonotype originated in a female donor with multiple sclerosis, enrolled in a pregnancy study. The CDR3: CASSSGTVDEQYF. CDR3 coding DNA: TGTGCCAGCAGTTCCGGGACAGTAGACGAGCAGTACTTC.